This TCR beta chain was profiled in a study of T-cell reconstitution after alpha-beta-depleted transplantation in children (dated by TCRdb to the mid-2010s). As for the study more broadly: The study quantitatively tracked T-cell immune reconstitution after TCRalphabeta/CD19-depleted allogeneic hematopoietic cell transplantation in children using TCR repertoire profiling. The investigation overall reported the following: Apparently early alphabetaT-cell count recovery about two months after transplant reportedly relied on only several hundred rapidly expanded clones derived from non-depleted graft cells. In some patients, high TCRbeta diversity at day 60 was attributed to recipient T cells and intrathymic progenitors that had survived conditioning. Over the following months the frequencies of hyperexpanded clones went down, and after one year T-cell counts and TCRbeta diversity were mostly credited to newly produced T cells.

This clonotype was found many times. Its antigen remains unidentified. No quality values exist for individual bases; no much larger clone is one base distant. Library preparation was by PCR. Sequencing relied on an Illumina HiSeq 2500. Molecular barcoding was employed in the preparation of TCR libraries, with unique molecular identifiers being used to normalize TCRbeta repertoire quantification. TCRdb trimmed the raw reads at Q25, called clones with MiXCR and kept productive beta chains. A single entry per CDR3 protein holds the most common genes and DNA from its merged rows. Across this sample there are over 100,000 distinct CDR3 sequences, with 4.5% to 7.5% seen only once. 5.5% to 7% of the sample belongs to the ten largest clones. From the cysteine through the phenylalanine, the CDR3 covers 18 amino acids. The retained sequence is limited to the CDR3, 54 bases, with the frame set at the first base. Trimmed from V: 0 bases; trimmed from J: 1 base; junction bases lacking a gene match: 5. Reading the germline V gene gives CDR1 SGHRS and CDR2 YFSETQ.

In light of the paper, this sample's time point label describes: day 60 (about 2 months) after transplantation. What this sample's treatment or condition label stands for: allogeneic hematopoietic cell transplantation with graft depleted of TCRalphabeta T cells and CD19 B cells. The children who served as transplant recipients had been given grafts of TCRalphabeta/CD19-depleted allogeneic hematopoietic cells. Specimen: PBMCs, mostly from graft donor cells, collected 60 days after TCRalphabeta/CD19-depleted stem cell transplant. The sequence was collected from a female patient aged 2 to 10 who had a stem cell transplant for Fanconi anemia, so the T cells may come from the graft donor. The chain uses TRBV5-1 and TRBJ2-6; the junction holds 9 bases that match TRBD1. The DNA sequence is TGCGCCAGCAGCTTGGGGGGACAGGGCCTTTCTGGGGCCAACGTCCTGACTTTC. Translated, this gives CASSLGGQGLSGANVLTF.